The 26 T cell receptor beta chains presented below share a single source sample, sequenced in a study of blood T cell repertoires in COVID-19. Repertoires were generated with immunoSEQ multiplex PCR, while TCRdb's copy carries only in-frame clones and drops some. The data show 100,000 to 150,000 clones, about 88% seen once. The sequencing sample was made of peripheral blood. The receptor set was obtained from a man between 60 and 75 years old with COVID-19, enrolled during active disease.

The gene calls are TRBV3-1 (or the pseudogene TRBV3-2) and TRBJ2-3, with 11 bases fitting TRBD2. The germline gives CDR1 LGHDT, CDR2 YNNKEL (reference sequence). Trimming took 3 bases from V and 1 from J; bases not matched to a gene: 6. This CDR3 has 17 residues. CDR3 region: CASSQRVAGGGTDTQYF. In DNA form, the CDR3 reads TGTGCCAGCAGCCAGAGGGTAGCGGGAGGGGGCACAGATACGCAGTATTTT.

The gene calls are TRBV6-5 and TRBJ2-7, with 9 bases lining up with TRBD1. V shed 0 bases, J shed 4 bases, and the junction held 7 bases outside the gene matches. The CDR3 is made up of 16 amino acids. CDR1 MNHEY and CDR2 SVGAGI come from the germline V gene. The CDR3 here is CASSYSSGTGRYEQYF. CDR3 DNA sequence: TGTGCCAGCAGTTACTCCTCCGGGACAGGGCGTTACGAGCAGTACTTC.

The count of this clone is one. The chain uses TRBV7-9 and TRBJ1-1, with TRBD1 matching over 11 bases. V shed 5 bases and J 2 bases; nucleotides not matched to a gene: 13. Germline V gene sequence: CDR1 SEHNR, CDR2 FQNEAQ (reference sequence). This CDR3 has 18 amino acids. The CDR3 DNA follows: TGTGCCAGCAGCCCGTTCCAGGACAGGGGGCTTAGTAACACTGAAGCTTTCTTT. Protein product: CASSPFQDRGLSNTEAFF.

CDR3 residues: CASHPWTGKTGELFF. The CDR3 nucleotides are TGTGCCAGTCATCCTTGGACAGGGAAAACCGGGGAGCTGTTTTTT. The gene calls are TRBV19 and TRBJ2-2; 8 nucleotides align to TRBD1. This CDR3 region has 15 residues. Per the germline V gene, CDR1 is LNHDA and CDR2 is SQIVND (reference sequence). The V and J ends lost 8 bases and 5 bases, in that order; junction bases with no gene match: 10. Based on the CDR3 plus reference TRBV19 and TRBJ2-2, the full variable domain is DGGITQSPKYLFRKEGQNVTLSCEQNLNHDAMYWYRQDPGQGLRLIYYSQIVNDFQKGDIAEGYSVSREKKESFPLTVTSAQKNPTAFYLCASHPWTGKTGELFFGEGSRLTVL.

The CDR3 region has the DNA TGTGCCAGCAGTTTATCGATCCTTGGGGAGAATGGCTACACCTTC. It codes for CASSLSILGENGYTF. V is TRBV27 and J is TRBJ1-2; D unresolved. Germline loops: CDR1 MNHEY, CDR2 SMNVEV (reference sequence). This CDR3 is 15 amino acids long. V was trimmed by 0 bases and J by 6 bases, leaving 14 bases between them.

The chain links TRBV19 to TRBJ1-1; D not certain. V was shortened by 4 bases and J by 4 bases, with 28 bases between the two germline ends. The CDR3 totals 19 residues. The germline V gene has CDR1 LNHDA and CDR2 SQIVND (reference sequence). In DNA, the CDR3 is TGTGCCAGTAGTAAACCGGGTTTAGGTTATAATGGAGTTGGCACTGAAGCTTTCTTT. Protein: CASSKPGLGYNGVGTEAFF.

V is TRBV30 and J is TRBJ2-1, with TRBD2 identical over 11 bases. The CDR3 runs to 15 residues. Germline V gives CDR1 GTSNPN, CDR2 SVGIG (reference sequence). Trimming took 0 bases from V and 9 from J; bases not matched to a gene: 7. CDR3 protein: CAWSVILAGGGEQFF. CDR3 in DNA: TGTGCCTGGAGTGTGATTCTAGCGGGAGGAGGTGAGCAGTTCTTC.

The chain is built from TRBV6-2 or TRBV6-3 and TRBJ2-2; D is undetermined. Germline-derived CDR1 and CDR2 are MNHEY and SVGEGT. The CDR3 consists of 12 residues. Trimming took off 4 bases at V and 8 bases at J, with 8 bases between the two ends. The CDR3 loop reads CASSSPRGELFF. The CDR3, as DNA: TGTGCCAGCAGTTCCCCTAGGGGGGAGCTGTTTTTT.

The gene calls are TRBV3-1 (or the pseudogene TRBV3-2) and TRBJ2-1, with 9 bases matching TRBD2. Germline CDR1 and CDR2: LGHDT and YNNKEL (reference sequence). This CDR3 is built from 13 residues. V lost 4 bases, J lost 6 bases, and 1 base stayed unmatched. CDR3 in DNA: TGTGCCAGCAGCCCGACTAGCGGCAATGAGCAGTTCTTC. Translated: CASSPTSGNEQFF.

This sequence joins TRBV7-9 and TRBJ2-7; D call uncertain. Deletions cut 0 bases from V and 0 bases from J, with 9 bases between. CDR3 length: 15 residues. Germline CDR1 SEHNR, CDR2 FQNEAQ (reference sequence). The CDR3 DNA sequence: TGTGCCAGCAGCTTAGCGTTGTCTTCCTCCTACGAGCAGTACTTC. The encoded protein is CASSLALSSSYEQYF.

V gene TRBV11-3 combines with J gene TRBJ1-3, with D uncertain. In germline, CDR1 is SGHNT, CDR2 YENEEA. Trimming took off 1 base at V and 0 bases at J, with 4 bases between the two ends. The CDR3 is 14 residues long. The CDR3 spells CASSLGNSGNTIYF. DNA of the CDR3: TGTGCCAGCAGCTTAGGTAACTCTGGAAACACCATATATTTT.

The chain's CDR3 is CASTRGNQPQHF. The CDR3 DNA is TGTGCCAGCACCAGGGGCAATCAGCCCCAGCATTTT. The chain joins TRBV6-5 to TRBJ1-5; D possibly corresponds to TRBD1 (5 bases). The germline V gene encodes CDR1 MNHEY and CDR2 SVGAGI. V was trimmed by 7 bases and J by 2 bases, leaving 6 bases between them. CDR3 size: 12 residues.

The chain links TRBV4-2 to TRBJ2-7; 14 nucleotides align to TRBD2. The germline CDR1 and CDR2 sequences are LGHNA and YNFKEQ. V dropped 10 bases and J dropped 0; count of bases not matched to a gene: 5. The CDR3 is 15 amino acids. This CDR3 reads CATWTSGRPSYEQYF. The CDR3 coding sequence is TGTGCCACCTGGACTAGCGGGAGGCCCTCCTACGAGCAGTACTTC.

The chain links TRBV5-1 to TRBJ2-7, with 8 bases aligning to TRBD2. CDR3 length equals 14 residues. V lost 7 bases and J lost 3; bases outside the gene matches: 9. Germline CDR1 and CDR2: SGHRS and YFSETQ. For the CDR3, the DNA is TGCGCCAGCGGTCCGGGAGGGAGTATCTACGAGCAGTACTTC. Protein sequence: CASGPGGSIYEQYF.

The chain has TRBV4-2 and TRBJ2-7; 7 positions agree with TRBD1. This CDR3 is built from 15 residues. Germline lookup yields CDR1 LGHNA and CDR2 YNFKEQ. V shed 5 bases, J shed 6 bases, and the junction held 13 bases outside the gene matches. CDR3 amino acids: CASSRTTGASGEQYF. Written as DNA, the CDR3 is TGTGCCAGCAGCAGAACTACAGGGGCTTCAGGCGAGCAGTACTTC.

The V gene is TRBV7-8, the J gene TRBJ1-1, with 9 bases that match TRBD1. The CDR3 is 14 residues long. Per the germline V gene, CDR1 is SGHVS and CDR2 is FQNEAQ. Germline trimming cut 5 bases from V and 5 bases from J; bases unmatched to any gene: 6. DNA for the CDR3: TGTGCCAGCAGCCTAGGACAGGGGAGGACTGAAGCTTTCTTT. It translates to CASSLGQGRTEAFF.

This clone has just one count. The genes are TRBV29-1 and TRBJ1-2; D unresolved. The germline gives CDR1 SQVTM, CDR2 ANQGSEA. Trimming shortened V by 1 base and J by 3 bases, and 9 bases separated the two germline ends. The CDR3 has 13 amino acids. CDR3 DNA: TGCAGCGTTGAAGGAGGGCTGGACTATGGCTACACCTTC. This gives the protein CSVEGGLDYGYTF.

This chain uses TRBV3-1 (or the pseudogene TRBV3-2) with TRBJ1-2, with 9 bases that match TRBD1. Per the germline V gene, CDR1 is LGHDT and CDR2 is YNNKEL (reference sequence). The CDR3 runs 13 residues. V shed 1 base, J shed 6 bases, and the junction held 0 bases outside the gene matches. Here the CDR3 reads CASSQGTGDGYTF. The CDR3 DNA sequence: TGTGCCAGCAGCCAAGGGACAGGGGATGGCTACACCTTC.

This clone is a singleton in its sample. This chain joins TRBV7-6 and TRBJ2-4, with a tentative D call TRBD1 (5 bases). V dropped 2 bases and J dropped 0 bases, with 14 bases sitting between them. CDR1 is SGHVS, CDR2 FNYEAQ, per germline. The CDR3 runs 17 residues. The CDR3 loop is CASSLFQGSLAKNIQYF. The CDR3 DNA is TGTGCCAGCAGCTTATTTCAGGGAAGCCTAGCCAAAAACATTCAGTACTTC.

This rearrangement joins TRBV6-5 to TRBJ1-2; 9 bases map to TRBD1. Trimming at V came to 2 bases and at J to 6 bases, leaving 7 bases not matched to a gene. This CDR3 has 15 amino acids. Germline lookup yields CDR1 MNHEY and CDR2 SVGAGI. The CDR3 sequence is CASSYEGTGRNGYTF. In nucleotides, the CDR3 is TGTGCCAGCAGTTACGAGGGGACAGGGAGGAATGGCTACACCTTC.

CDR3 sequence: CASSLPQSYEQYF. DNA for the CDR3: TGCGCCAGCAGCTTGCCACAGTCCTACGAGCAGTACTTC. The chain is built from TRBV5-1 and TRBJ2-7, with no clear D. Deletions cut 1 base from V and 1 base from J, with 6 bases between. The CDR3 runs 13 residues. The V gene's germline CDR1 is SGHRS and CDR2 YFSETQ.

Only one count was recorded for this clone. This rearrangement joins TRBV5-1 to TRBJ2-3; tentatively, D is TRBD2 (6 bases). V lost 2 bases and J lost 0, with 7 bases in between. CDR1 and CDR2 (germline): SGHRS, YFSETQ. This CDR3 comprises 14 residues. The CDR3 DNA sequence: TGCGCCAGCAGCTTTACTAGCAGCACAGATACGCAGTATTTT. Its translation is CASSFTSSTDTQYF.

The genes are TRBV4-1 and TRBJ2-7; 11 nucleotides match TRBD2. Trimming at V came to 3 bases and at J to 1 base, leaving 5 bases not matched to a gene. The CDR3 is 16 amino acids. Germline CDR1 MGHRA, CDR2 YSYEKL. The CDR3 bases are TGCGCCAGCAGCCACCTACTAGCGGGAGAGTCCTACGAGCAGTACTTC. Its protein product is CASSHLLAGESYEQYF.

The chain uses TRBV30 and TRBJ1-1; D possibly corresponds to TRBD1 (6 bases). CDR1 is GTSNPN, CDR2 SVGIG, per germline (reference sequence). V lost 0 bases and J 5 bases, leaving 13 bases between the germline ends. The CDR3 runs 14 residues. The CDR3 region is CAWSVGGARTEAFF. The CDR3 nucleotides read TGTGCCTGGAGTGTTGGGGGGGCGAGGACTGAAGCTTTCTTT.

J is TRBJ2-1 and V is TRBV24-1; unclear D gene. Trimming cost V 1 base and J 0 bases, with 9 bases left between them. The CDR3 has 16 amino acids. Germline CDR1 KGHDR, CDR2 SFDVKD. The CDR3 bases are TGTGCCACCAGTGATTTCGAGACATTCTCCTACAATGAGCAGTTCTTC. Translating gives CATSDFETFSYNEQFF.

V and J are TRBV24-1 and TRBJ2-2; 8 bases align to TRBD2. The junction had 2 bases not matched to a gene; V was cut back by 5 bases and J by 1 base. CDR1 is KGHDR and CDR2 is SFDVKD in the germline V gene. The CDR3 loop spans 15 amino acids. The CDR3 loop reads CATSVAGLNTGELFF. The CDR3 DNA sequence: TGTGCCACCAGTGTAGCGGGGCTGAACACCGGGGAGCTGTTTTTT.